This T cell receptor beta chain was captured by sequencing in a study of T cells after yellow fever vaccination. Many counts were recorded for this clonotype. Study-wide results and caveats: Most primary-vaccination clones reappeared after the booster (less than 98% CD4, roughly 90% CD8).

TCRdb fed the 5' RACE reads into MiXCR, producing one record per CDR3 protein. The sample has 30,000 to 40,000 distinct CDR3 sequences, more than 6.5% seen once. The specimen comprised PBMCs, either bulk or a sorted T-cell subset (CD4+, CD8+, memory, or dextramer-sorted; not recorded which), sampled on the day of the first yellow fever vaccination. The TCR originated in a man aged 18-30 years who received the YFV17D yellow fever vaccine.

The CDR3 DNA sequence: TGTGCCAGCAGAGTTGGGGGGACAGGGGGGGATTACAATGAGCAGTTCTTC. It translates to CASRVGGTGGDYNEQFF. V is TRBV11-2 and J is TRBJ2-1, with 11 bases lining up with TRBD1. Losses at the gene ends were 6 bases for V and 4 bases for J; bases not matched to a gene: 11. The CDR3 loop spans 17 amino acids. Per the germline V gene, CDR1 is SGHAT and CDR2 is FQNNGV.